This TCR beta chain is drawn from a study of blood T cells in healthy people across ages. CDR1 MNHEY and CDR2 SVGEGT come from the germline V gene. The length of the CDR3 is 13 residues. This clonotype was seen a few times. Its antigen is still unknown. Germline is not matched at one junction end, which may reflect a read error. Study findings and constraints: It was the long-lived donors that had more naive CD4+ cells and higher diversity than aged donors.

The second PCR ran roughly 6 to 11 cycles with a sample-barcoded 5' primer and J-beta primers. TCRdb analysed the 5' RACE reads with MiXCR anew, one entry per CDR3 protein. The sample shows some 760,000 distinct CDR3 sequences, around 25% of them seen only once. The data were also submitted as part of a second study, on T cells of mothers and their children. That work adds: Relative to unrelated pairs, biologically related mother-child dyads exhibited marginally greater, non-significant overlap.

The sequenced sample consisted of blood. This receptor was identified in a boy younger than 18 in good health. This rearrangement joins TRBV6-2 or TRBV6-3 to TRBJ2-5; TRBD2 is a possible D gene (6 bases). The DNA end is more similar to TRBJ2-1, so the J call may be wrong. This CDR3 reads CTSSYGGYNEQFF. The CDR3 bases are TGTACCAGCAGTTACGGGGGTTACAATGAGCAGTTCTTC.